This entry lists 12 T cell receptor beta chains sequenced from one sample in a study of spatial heterogeneity in lung cancer (dated by TCRdb to the late 2010s). The sample's time point label, decoded: blood at routine non-recurrence follow-up after resection. For TCR sequencing, whole RNA was extracted from tumor and nontumor lung tissue, or from cryopreserved PBMC samples, and no cell sorting was done. Receptor libraries were prepared by 5' RACE. The instrument was a NextSeq 500. TCRdb reprocessing: public reads trimmed at Q25 with fastp, clones called with MiXCR, in-frame beta chains kept. Identical CDR3 protein sequences are pooled into one entry, listed with their most common genes and DNA. The sample yields fewer than 30,000 distinct CDR3 sequences; 5% to 6.5% were counted once. Together, the top ten hold approximately 20% of the sample. This specimen was PBMCs, taken at follow-up. These receptors all come from a male donor with early-stage non-small cell lung cancer.

The V and J genes are TRBV18 and TRBJ1-1, with TRBD1 identical over 9 bases. V lost 4 bases to trimming and J lost 5 bases; unmatched junction nucleotides: 14. Germline V lookup: CDR1 KGHSH, CDR2 LQKENI. This CDR3 contains 17 residues. CDR3 region: CASSLGLPGQGDTEAFF. The CDR3 DNA follows: TGTGCCAGCTCACTGGGGCTCCCGGGACAGGGCGATACTGAAGCTTTCTTT.

This clonotype was counted ten times or more. The chain uses TRBV20-1 and TRBJ2-1, with TRBD2 as a possible D gene (5 bases). This CDR3 spans 15 amino acids. Trimming cost V 3 bases and J 2 bases, with 14 bases left between them. In germline, CDR1 is DFQATT, CDR2 SNEGSKA (reference sequence). The CDR3 DNA follows: TGCAGTGCTAGGTCGGCTAGCCATACCTACAATGAGCAGTTCTTC. It translates to CSARSASHTYNEQFF.

This clonotype was seen a few times. The V gene is TRBV7-9, the J gene TRBJ2-1, with TRBD2 matching over 9 bases. The CDR3 consists of 17 residues. V gave up 2 bases and J gave up 0 bases; unmatched junction bases: 5. CDR1 and CDR2 from the germline V gene are SEHNR and FQNEAQ (reference sequence). The CDR3 DNA is TGTGCCAGCAGCTTAACAGCGGGAGGAAGCTCCTACAATGAGCAGTTCTTC. It encodes CASSLTAGGSSYNEQFF.

This clonotype was recorded many times. V is TRBV29-1 and J is TRBJ2-2; TRBD1 matches at 10 bases. Trimming removed 4 bases from V and 5 bases from J; junction bases left unmatched: 4. Germline CDR1 and CDR2: SQVTM and ANQGSEA. The CDR3 has 14 residues. The CDR3 DNA is TGCAGCGTTGTAAGGGACAGGGGTACCGGGGAGCTGTTTTTT. Its translation is CSVVRDRGTGELFF.

This clonotype has a handful of counts. The rearrangement joins TRBV12-3 or TRBV12-4 to TRBJ2-1; no definite D call. The length of the CDR3 is 14 residues. Trimming removed 6 bases from V and 4 bases from J, with 13 bases in between. CDR3 loop: CASSSGPGYNEQFF. In DNA, the CDR3 is TGTGCCAGCAGCAGTGGGCCAGGATACAATGAGCAGTTCTTC.

There are a few counts of this clonotype. CDR3 loop: CASSYNRRGDYGYTF. CDR3 in DNA: TGTGCCAGCAGTTATAATCGTCGCGGCGACTATGGCTACACCTTC. The chain joins TRBV6-2 or TRBV6-3 to TRBJ1-2; D is uncertain. The CDR3 is made up of 15 amino acids. CDR1 MNHEY and CDR2 SVGEGT come from the germline V gene. V was shortened by 3 bases and J by 3 bases, with 14 bases between the two germline ends.

By sample share, this clonotype is medium-sized (0.01 to 0.1%). CDR3 in DNA: TGCAGCGTTGAAGCTAGCGGGAGGCCCGGGCGCATTCAGTACTTC. Protein: CSVEASGRPGRIQYF. The rearrangement joins TRBV29-1 to TRBJ2-4, with 11 bases that match TRBD2. The CDR3 length is 15 residues. The germline gives CDR1 SQVTM, CDR2 ANQGSEA. Unmatched junction bases numbered 8, after V lost 1 base and J lost 9 bases.

The J gene is TRBJ1-6, the V gene TRBV12-3 or TRBV12-4, with 11 bases aligning to TRBD1. The V segment lost 2 bases and the J segment 9 bases; nucleotides outside the gene matches: 12. This CDR3 comprises 18 residues. The CDR3 here is CASSLMHVGQGARSPLHF. The CDR3 nucleotides read TGTGCCAGCAGTTTAATGCATGTAGGACAGGGGGCGCGTTCACCCCTCCACTTT.

The table lists this clonotype with many counts. The V gene is TRBV18, the J gene TRBJ2-5; no firm D call. This CDR3 has 11 amino acids. Germline V CDR1 and CDR2: KGHSH, LQKENI. Trimming removed 6 bases at V and 5 bases at J, with 7 bases between. CDR3: CASSARETQYF. The CDR3 DNA follows: TGTGCCAGCTCGGCAAGGGAGACCCAGTACTTC.

By share, this clonotype ranks as medium-sized. V gene TRBV11-2 combines with J gene TRBJ1-1; D is uncertain. CDR3 size: 13 residues. Germline values: CDR1 SGHAT, CDR2 FQNNGV. V lost 2 bases and J 1 base, leaving 5 bases between the germline ends. The CDR3 protein is CASSLWSNTEAFF. Written as DNA, the CDR3 is TGTGCCAGCAGCTTATGGTCGAACACTGAAGCTTTCTTT.

This clonotype was observed a handful of times. The chain combines TRBV11-2 with TRBJ2-3, with 10 bases that match TRBD2. Germline CDR1 and CDR2: SGHAT and FQNNGV. J was trimmed by 0 bases and V by 4 bases; bases with no gene match: 7. The CDR3 covers 17 residues. Here the CDR3 DNA reads TGTGCCAGCAGCTCGTACTCTAGCGGGAGTAGCACAGATACGCAGTATTTT. Its protein is CASSSYSSGSSTDTQYF. Supplemented by reference TRBV11-2 and TRBJ2-3, the full variable domain reads EAGVAQSPRYKIIEKRQSVAFWCNPISGHATLYWYQQILGQGPKLLIQFQNNGVVDDSQLPKDRFSAERLKGVDSTLKIQPAKLEDSAVYLCASSSYSSGSSTDTQYFGPGTRLTVL.

The rearrangement joins TRBV6-6 to TRBJ2-5; D gene ambiguous. Germline values: CDR1 MNHNY, CDR2 SVGAGI (reference sequence). The CDR3 extends over 15 amino acids. Trimming pared 2 bases from V and 5 bases from J, leaving 15 bases between. CDR3 DNA sequence: TGTGCCAGCAGTTACCCGTTAAGGATAGGGGAGACCCAGTACTTC. Translating it yields CASSYPLRIGETQYF.